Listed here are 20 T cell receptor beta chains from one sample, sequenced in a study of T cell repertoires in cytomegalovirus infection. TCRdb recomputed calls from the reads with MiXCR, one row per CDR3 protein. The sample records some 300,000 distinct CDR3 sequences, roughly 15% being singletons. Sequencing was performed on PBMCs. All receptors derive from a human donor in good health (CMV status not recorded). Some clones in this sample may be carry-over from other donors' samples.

The CDR3 loop is CASTNRGRGYTF. The CDR3 region has the DNA TGTGCCAGCACCAATAGGGGGCGAGGCTACACCTTC. The V gene is TRBV28, the J gene TRBJ1-2; 7 nucleotides align to TRBD1. With 7 bases clipped from V and 8 bases from J, the junction kept 7 bases outside the gene matches. This CDR3 has 12 amino acids. Germline lookup yields CDR1 MDHEN and CDR2 SYDVKM.

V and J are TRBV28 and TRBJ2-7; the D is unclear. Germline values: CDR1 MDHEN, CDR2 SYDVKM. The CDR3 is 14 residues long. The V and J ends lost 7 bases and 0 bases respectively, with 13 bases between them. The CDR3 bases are TGTGCCAGCAACCCCCCGGGCAGCTCCTACGAGCAGTACTTC. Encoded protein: CASNPPGSSYEQYF.

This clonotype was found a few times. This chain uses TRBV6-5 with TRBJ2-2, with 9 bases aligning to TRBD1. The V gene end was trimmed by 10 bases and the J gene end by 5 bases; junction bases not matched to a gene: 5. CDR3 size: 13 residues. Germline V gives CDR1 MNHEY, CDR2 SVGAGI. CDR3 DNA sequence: TGTGCCACCGGGACAGGGTTAACCGGGGAGCTGTTTTTT. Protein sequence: CATGTGLTGELFF.

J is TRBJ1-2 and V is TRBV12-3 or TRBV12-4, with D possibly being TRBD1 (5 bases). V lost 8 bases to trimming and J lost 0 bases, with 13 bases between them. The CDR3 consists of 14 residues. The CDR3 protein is CASVISGPNYGYTF. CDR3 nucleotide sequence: TGTGCCAGCGTTATTTCGGGGCCTAACTATGGCTACACCTTC.

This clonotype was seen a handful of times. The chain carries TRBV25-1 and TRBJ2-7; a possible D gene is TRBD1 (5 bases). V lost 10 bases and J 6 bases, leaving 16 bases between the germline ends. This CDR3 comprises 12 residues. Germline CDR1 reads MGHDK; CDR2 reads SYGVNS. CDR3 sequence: CAIDAGAGEQYF. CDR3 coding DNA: TGTGCCATCGACGCTGGGGCAGGCGAGCAGTACTTC.

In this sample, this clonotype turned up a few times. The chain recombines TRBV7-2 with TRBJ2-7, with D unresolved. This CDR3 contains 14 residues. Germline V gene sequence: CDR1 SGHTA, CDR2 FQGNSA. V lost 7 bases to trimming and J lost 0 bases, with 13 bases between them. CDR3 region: CASTRVGSSYEQYF. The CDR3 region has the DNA TGTGCCAGCACCCGAGTGGGAAGCTCCTACGAGCAGTACTTC.

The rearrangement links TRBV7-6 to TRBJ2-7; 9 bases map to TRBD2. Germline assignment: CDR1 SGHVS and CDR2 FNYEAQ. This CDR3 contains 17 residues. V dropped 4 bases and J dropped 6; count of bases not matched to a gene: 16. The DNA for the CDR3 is TGTGCCAGCAGCTCGCAACCGGGGGCGGGGGGGCCTCGCGAGCAGTACTTC. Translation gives CASSSQPGAGGPREQYF. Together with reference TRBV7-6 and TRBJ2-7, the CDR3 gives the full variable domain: GAGVSQSPRYKVTKRGQDVALRCDPISGHVSLYWYRQALGQGPEFLTYFNYEAQQDKSGLPNDRFSAERPEGSISTLTIQRTEQRDSAMYRCASSSQPGAGGPREQYFGPGTRLTVT.

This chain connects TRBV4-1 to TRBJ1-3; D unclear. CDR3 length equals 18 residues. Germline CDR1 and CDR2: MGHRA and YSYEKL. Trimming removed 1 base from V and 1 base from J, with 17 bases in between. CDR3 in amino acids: CASSQGTAGVLSGNTIYF. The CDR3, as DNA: TGCGCCAGCAGCCAAGGCACAGCTGGCGTTCTTTCTGGAAACACCATATATTTT.

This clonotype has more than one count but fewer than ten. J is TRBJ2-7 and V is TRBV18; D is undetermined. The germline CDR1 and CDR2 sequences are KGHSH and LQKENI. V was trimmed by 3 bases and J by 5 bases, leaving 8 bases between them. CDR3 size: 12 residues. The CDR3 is CASSPFGDEQYF. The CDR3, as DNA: TGTGCCAGCTCACCTTTTGGGGACGAGCAGTACTTC.

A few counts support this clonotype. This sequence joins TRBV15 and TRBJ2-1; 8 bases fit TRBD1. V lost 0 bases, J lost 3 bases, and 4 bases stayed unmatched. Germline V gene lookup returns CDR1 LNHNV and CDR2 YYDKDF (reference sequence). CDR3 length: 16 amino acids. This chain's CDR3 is CATSRDQGAVYNEQFF. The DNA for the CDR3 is TGTGCCACCAGCAGAGATCAGGGGGCGGTCTACAATGAGCAGTTCTTC.

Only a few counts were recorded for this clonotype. CDR3 nucleotide sequence: TGTGCCAGCAGCCAATCAGGGGGCTATGGAAACACCATATATTTT. Its translation is CASSQSGGYGNTIYF. V is TRBV7-9 and J is TRBJ1-3, with 8 bases fitting TRBD1. CDR1 is SEHNR, CDR2 FQNEAQ, per germline (reference sequence). With V trimmed by 5 bases and J by 3 bases, 6 bases remained unmatched. The length of the CDR3 is 15 residues. Full variable domain (missing parts from reference TRBV7-9 and TRBJ1-3): DTGVSQNPRHKITKRGQNVTFRCDPISEHNRLYWYRQTLGQGPEFLTYFQNEAQLEKSRLLSDRFSAERPKGSFSTLEIQRTEQGDSAMYLCASSQSGGYGNTIYFGEGSWLTVV.

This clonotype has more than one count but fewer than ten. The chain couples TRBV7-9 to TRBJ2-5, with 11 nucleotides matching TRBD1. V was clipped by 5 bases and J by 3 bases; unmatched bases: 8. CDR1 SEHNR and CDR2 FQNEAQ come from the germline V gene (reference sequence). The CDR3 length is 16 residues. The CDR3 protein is CASSPEMGQGEETQYF. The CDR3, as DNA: TGTGCCAGCAGCCCAGAAATGGGACAGGGGGAAGAGACCCAGTACTTC.

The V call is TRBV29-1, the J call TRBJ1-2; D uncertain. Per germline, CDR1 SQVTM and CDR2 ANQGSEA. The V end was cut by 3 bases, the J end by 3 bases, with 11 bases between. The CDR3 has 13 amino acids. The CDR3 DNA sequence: TGCAGCGTTGACCCCCCAGGAGACTATGGCTACACCTTC. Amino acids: CSVDPPGDYGYTF.

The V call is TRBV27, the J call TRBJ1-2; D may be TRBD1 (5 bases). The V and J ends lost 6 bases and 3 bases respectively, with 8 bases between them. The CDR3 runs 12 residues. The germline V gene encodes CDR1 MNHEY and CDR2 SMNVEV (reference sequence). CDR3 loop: CASRDIYYGYTF. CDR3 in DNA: TGTGCCAGCAGGGACATCTACTATGGCTACACCTTC.

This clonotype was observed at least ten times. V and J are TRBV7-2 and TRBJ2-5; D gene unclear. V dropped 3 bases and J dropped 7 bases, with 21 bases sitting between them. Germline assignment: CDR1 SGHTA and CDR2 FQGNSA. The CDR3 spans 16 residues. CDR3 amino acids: CASSLGWTGGSGTQYF. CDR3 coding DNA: TGTGCCAGCAGCTTGGGGTGGACGGGCGGCTCAGGGACCCAGTACTTC.

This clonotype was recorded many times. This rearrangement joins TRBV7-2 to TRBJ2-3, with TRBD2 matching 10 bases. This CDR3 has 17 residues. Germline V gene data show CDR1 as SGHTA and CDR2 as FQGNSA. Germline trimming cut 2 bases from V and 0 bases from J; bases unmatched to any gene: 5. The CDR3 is CASSLPVLAGSTDTQYF. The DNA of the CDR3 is TGTGCCAGCAGCTTACCCGTACTAGCGGGGAGCACAGATACGCAGTATTTT.

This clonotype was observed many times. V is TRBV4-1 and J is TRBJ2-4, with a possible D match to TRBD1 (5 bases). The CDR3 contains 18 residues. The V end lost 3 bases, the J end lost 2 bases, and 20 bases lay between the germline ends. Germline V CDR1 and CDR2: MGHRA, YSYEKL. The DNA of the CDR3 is TGCGCCAGCAGCCACCCTGGTAGGGTCAGGGTGTCCAAAAACATTCAGTACTTC. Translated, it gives CASSHPGRVRVSKNIQYF.

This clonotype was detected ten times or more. In DNA, the CDR3 is TGTGCCAGCAGCTCGGGACCTACAGGGAGCAATCAGCCCCAGCATTTT. Translating gives CASSSGPTGSNQPQHF. J is TRBJ1-5 and V is TRBV5-4; a possible D gene is TRBD1 (6 bases). Germline-derived CDR1 and CDR2 are SGHNT and YYREEE (reference sequence). Deletions cut 3 bases from V and 1 base from J, with 14 bases between. There are 16 residues in the CDR3.

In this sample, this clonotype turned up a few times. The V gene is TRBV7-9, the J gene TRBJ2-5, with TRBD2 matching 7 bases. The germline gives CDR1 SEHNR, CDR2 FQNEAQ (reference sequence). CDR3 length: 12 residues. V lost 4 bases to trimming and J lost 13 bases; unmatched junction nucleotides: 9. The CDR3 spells CASSSDLADSYF. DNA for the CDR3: TGTGCCAGCAGCTCTGATCTAGCGGACTCGTACTTC.

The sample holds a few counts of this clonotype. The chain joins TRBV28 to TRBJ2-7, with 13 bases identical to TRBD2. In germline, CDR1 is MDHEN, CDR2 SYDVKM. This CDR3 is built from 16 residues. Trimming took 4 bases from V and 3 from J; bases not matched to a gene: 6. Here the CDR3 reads CASSSFRLAGGYEQYF. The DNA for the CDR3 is TGTGCCAGCAGTTCCTTTCGACTAGCGGGGGGCTACGAGCAGTACTTC. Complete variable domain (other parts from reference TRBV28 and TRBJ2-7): DVKVTQSSRYLVKRTGEKVFLECVQDMDHENMFWYRQDPGLGLRLIYFSYDVKMKEKGDIPEGYSVSREKKERFSLILESASTNQTSMYLCASSSFRLAGGYEQYFGPGTRLTVT.